This TCR beta chain was observed in a study of vaccination effects on CD4 cells after COVID-19. In the study overall: Each person got two doses of an mRNA SARS-CoV-2 vaccine, BNT162b2 or mRNA-1273. Study-level findings and limits: Convalescent patients numbered few in the study; early post-infection timepoints were missing entirely. There was only 1 of 255 vaccine-induced clones in healthy vaccinees that cross-reacted with common cold coronaviruses.

Regarding this clone: Its antigen is as yet unknown.

Profiled with immunoSEQ multiplex PCR; TCRdb holds only in-frame clones, not every one. In the table there are 35,000 to 55,000 clones, around three quarters of which are singletons. The CDR3 runs 14 residues. Germline lookup yields CDR1 SGHVS and CDR2 FQNEAQ. The V end was cut by 7 bases, the J end by 3 bases, with 15 bases between. Sequencing in the ViraFEST assay came after antigen-specific CD4+ T cells had been expanded with viral peptide pools, which were used to stimulate PBMC. CD4+ T cells were isolated after 10 days of culture. Prior SARS-CoV-2 infection was absent in the vaccine recipients, as shown by negative nucleocapsid antibodies. Every well housed roughly 2.1 million PBMC, which grew in culture alongside 10 IU/ml IL-2 and about 10 ug/ml peptides.

This chain joins TRBV7-8 and TRBJ2-5; either TRBD1 or TRBD2 may fit D (5 bases each). This TCR was recovered from a human donor who received a COVID-19 vaccine. The specimen comprised CD4+ T cells from PBMCs cultured with SARS-CoV-2 spike peptides, sampled before COVID-19 vaccination. In DNA form, the CDR3 reads TGTGCCAGCATTTCACCGGGACGCGAAGAGACCCAGTACTTC. Encoded protein: CASISPGREETQYF. Full variable domain (missing parts from reference TRBV7-8 and TRBJ2-5): GAGVSQSPRYKVAKRGQDVALRCDPISGHVSLFWYQQALGQGPEFLTYFQNEAQLDKSGLPSDRFFAERPEGSVSTLKIQRTQQEDSAVYLCASISPGREETQYFGPGTRLLVL.